A selection of T cell receptor beta chains follows, all from one sample in a study of blood T cells in healthy people across ages. TCRdb analysed the 5' RACE reads with MiXCR anew, one entry per CDR3 protein. The table records about 1,500,000 distinct CDR3 sequences, 42% of them present only once. The sample was blood. The receptors shown here come from a young woman in good health. CDR3s include the opening cysteine and the closing phenylalanine or tryptophan. A D gene is named only where the DNA matches it firmly. Not every row has a clone size; where given, it reads once, few, many or a size class.

j_call clone_size v_call d_call cdr3_nt cdr3_aa
TRBJ2-1 few TRBV10-3 NA TGTGCCATCAGTGACTGGACTAAAGAAGAGACCCAGTTCTTC CAISDWTKEETQFF
TRBJ2-7 NA TRBV28 TRBD1 TGTGCCAGCAGTTTAAGAGGCGGGACAGGGGGCCACGAGCAGTACTTC CASSLRGGTGGHEQYF
TRBJ1-6 NA TRBV12-3/TRBV12-4 TRBD1 TGTGCCAGCAGAACAGGGGAGAGCTCCTATAATTCACCCCTCCACTTT CASRTGESSYNSPLHF
TRBJ1-6 NA TRBV11-2 NA TGTGCCAGCAGCTCTGTCCAGGGCCGGAACTCACCCCTCCACTTT CASSSVQGRNSPLHF
TRBJ2-5 NA TRBV20-1 NA TGCAGTGCTAGATTGGGTAGCCCAGAGACCCAGTACTTC CSARLGSPETQYF
TRBJ2-5 many TRBV27 NA TGTGCCAGCGGGGTTTCCCCGTCGGAGACCCAGTACTTC CASGVSPSETQYF
TRBJ2-7 few TRBV14 NA TGTGCCAGCAGCCGAAGTAGGAGGGTGCAGTACTTC CASSRSRRVQYF
TRBJ2-4 few TRBV29-1 NA TGCAGCGTTAGTTCGGATTTAGCCAAAAACATTCAGTACTTC CSVSSDLAKNIQYF
TRBJ2-3 few TRBV20-1 TRBD2 TGCAGTGCTTCTAGCGGGAGTCTAGATACGCAGTATTTT CSASSGSLDTQYF
TRBJ2-7 NA TRBV24-1 NA TGTGCCACCAGTGATCCCTCAGGTACCTCCTACGAGCAGTACTTC CATSDPSGTSYEQYF
TRBJ1-2 NA TRBV12-3/TRBV12-4 NA TGTGCCACACGGCGGATCGCCAATGGCTACACCTTC CATRRIANGYTF
TRBJ2-5 NA TRBV6-2/TRBV6-3 NA TGTGCCAGCACCCCGGGCAGGGCCACAGAGACCCAGTACTTC CASTPGRATETQYF
TRBJ2-3 NA TRBV5-1 TRBD2 TGCGCCAGCAGCTTGGCCCAGGCTAGCGGGGGAAGAACAGATACGCAGTATTTT CASSLAQASGGRTDTQYF
TRBJ1-5 NA TRBV20-1 NA TGCAGTGCCTCGGCAAACGTTAGTCGGCCCCAGCATTTT CSASANVSRPQHF
TRBJ2-7 many TRBV29-1 NA TGCAGCGTTGAAACGCACGAGCAGTACTTC CSVETHEQYF
TRBJ1-6 NA TRBV27 NA TGTGCCAGCAATTCGCGGGGCCCCAATTCACCCCTCCACTTT CASNSRGPNSPLHF
TRBJ2-7 NA TRBV6-6 TRBD2 TGTGCCAGCAGTTATGAGGGGACTAGCGGCGAGCAGTACTTC CASSYEGTSGEQYF
TRBJ2-1 NA TRBV4-1 NA TGCGCCAGCAGCCAAGAGAAATGGTACAATGAGCAGTTCTTC CASSQEKWYNEQFF
TRBJ2-2 few TRBV6-5 TRBD1 TGTGCCAGCAGTCGCGGGACAGGGGGTAACACCGGGGAGCTGTTTTTT CASSRGTGGNTGELFF
TRBJ2-7 NA TRBV10-3 TRBD1 TGTGCCATCAGTGAGTCGGGGACAGTAGGCTACGAGCAGTACTTC CAISESGTVGYEQYF
TRBJ1-5 NA TRBV7-3 TRBD1 TGTGCCAGCAGCCCCCCGGGACAGCCCAATCAGCCCCAGCATTTT CASSPPGQPNQPQHF
TRBJ2-5 NA TRBV4-1 TRBD2 TGCGCCAGCAACTGGGGTAGCGGGAGAGGGAATGAGCAGTACTTC CASNWGSGRGNEQYF
TRBJ2-5 NA TRBV4-1 TRBD2 TGCGCCAGCAGCCTAGAGGGTGGGCGGGAGATAAAGACCCAGTACTTC CASSLEGGREIKTQYF
TRBJ2-3 NA TRBV20-1 TRBD2 TGCAGTGCGATCCCCCCACAGCGGGGGAGCACAGATACGCAGTATTTT CSAIPPQRGSTDTQYF
TRBJ1-5 NA TRBV7-9 TRBD1 TGTGCCAGCAGCCCTCAGGGGGAGAATCAGCCCCAGCATTTT CASSPQGENQPQHF
TRBJ2-7 NA TRBV18 NA TGTGCCAGCTCAATCGGGGATGTGGAGCAGTACTTC CASSIGDVEQYF
TRBJ2-1 many TRBV4-1 TRBD2 TGCGCCAGCAGCCAAGATCTAGCGGCCTCCTACAATGAGCAGTTCTTC CASSQDLAASYNEQFF
TRBJ1-2 NA TRBV2 NA TGTGCCAGCAGTGGACCCGAGAGAGTGAGCTATGGCTACACCTTC CASSGPERVSYGYTF
TRBJ2-1 few TRBV28 NA TGTGCCAGCAGTTCCTCAAGTCGGTGGGATTCATGGAGTGAGCAGTTCTTC CASSSSSRWDSWSEQFF
TRBJ1-2 NA TRBV20-1 NA TGCAGTGCTAGAGATGAGGACAGCAACTATGGCTACACCTTC CSARDEDSNYGYTF
TRBJ2-6 NA TRBV10-3 NA TGTGCCATTGGAGGGGGCTCTGGGGCCAACGTCCTGACTTTC CAIGGGSGANVLTF